Below, 2 T cell receptor beta chains from the same sample are listed, as sequenced in a study of blood T cell repertoires in COVID-19. Sequenced by immunoSEQ multiplex PCR; TCRdb stores in-frame clones only, minus some. The table records 350,000 to 400,000 clones, around 92% of them present only once. Sequencing was carried out using PBMCs or T cells enriched from blood (not recorded which). Every receptor here comes from a woman aged 25 to 39 who had recovered from COVID-19.

The chain couples TRBV15 to TRBJ2-2; possible D gene TRBD2, 5 bases. CDR3 length: 15 amino acids. CDR1 is LNHNV and CDR2 is YYDKDF in the germline V gene (reference sequence). V lost 1 base and J 3 bases, leaving 9 bases between the germline ends. CDR3 loop: CATSRGEKDTGELFF. DNA for the CDR3: TGTGCCACCAGCAGAGGGGAGAAGGACACCGGGGAGCTGTTTTTT.

The chain couples TRBV30 to TRBJ2-2; D gene ambiguous. The CDR3 is 14 residues long. In germline, CDR1 is GTSNPN, CDR2 SVGIG (reference sequence). The germline V and J ends were trimmed by 3 bases and 5 bases, with 13 bases remaining between them. CDR3 sequence reads: CAWSPLTATGELFF. DNA of the CDR3: TGTGCCTGGAGCCCGCTAACAGCAACCGGGGAGCTGTTTTTT.